This T cell receptor (beta chain) was recovered during a study of cytomegalovirus exposure and HLA in healthy donors. About the study: Sequencing of 150 million to 200 million T cells in an earlier analysis found approximately 120 million unique TCR beta sequences. There were 350 to 400 genotyped donors. Of these, 81% fell in the genetic ancestry cluster associated with self-reported Caucasian donors. Overall study results and limits: According to reports, the classifier identified cytomegalovirus status with high specificity and sensitivity. The study labeled 164 TCR beta chains cytomegalovirus-associated.

J lost 2 bases, V lost 1 base, and 2 bases had no gene match. The CDR3 covers 15 residues. Per germline, CDR1 SQVTM and CDR2 ANQGSEA. A multiplex PCR was run with 60 Vbeta primers and 13 Jbeta primers. Clones were sequenced by immunoSEQ multiplex PCR, and TCRdb holds only the in-frame ones, with some missing. Among 80,000 to 130,000 clones listed, 60% to 80% were seen once. About this clone itself: Its antigen is currently unknown.

This clonotype originated in a young woman in good health and CMV-seropositive. The rearrangement links TRBV29-1 to TRBJ2-7; TRBD2 aligns across 13 bases. Sample: PBMCs. CDR3 protein: CSVEGTSGGTYEQYF. The CDR3 nucleotides read TGCAGCGTTGAAGGGACTAGCGGGGGTACCTACGAGCAGTACTTC.